The text below deals with one T cell receptor (beta chain). A much larger clone differs by one base, so this may be a read error. Here the CDR3 omits its conserved ending phenylalanine or tryptophan, so a read error is the likely source. TCR beta CDR3 sequences were amplified from RNA transcripts. In the first-round RT-PCR of the TCR CDR3, the HTBI primer set was used. Using its own MiXCR run on the multiplex PCR reads, TCRdb lists one record per CDR3 protein. The sample lists 550,000 to 700,000 distinct CDR3 sequences, just over 45% occurring once. The study excluded patients with uncontrolled infection, other autoimmune disease, pregnancy or lactation. This sample is part of a study of T cells in Graves' hyperthyroidism and ophthalmopathy. CDR3 length: 14 residues. Between the trimmed V and J ends, which lost 6 bases and 0 bases, there was a span of 12 bases.

The TCR comes from an adult woman with Graves' disease, either hyperthyroidism or ophthalmopathy (not recorded which). This sequence joins TRBV12-3 or TRBV12-4 and TRBJ2-7; TRBD1 or TRBD2 may be the D gene (5 bases each). Material for sequencing was peripheral blood or thyroid tissue (not recorded which). CDR3 sequence (DNA): TGTGCCAGCAGAGCCGGGACGGACTCCTACGAGCAGTACCTC. It encodes CASRAGTDSYEQYL.